This is a list of T cell receptor beta chains from one sample in a study of shared clonotypes between healthy human individuals. Method: immunoSEQ multiplex PCR; TCRdb's copy keeps in-frame clones and lacks some. Of approximately 500,000 clones listed, 95% to 97% are singletons. The sample consisted of naive CD4+ T cells sorted from blood. The origin of the receptors is a woman aged 25 to 39 in good health. The CDR3 runs from the conserved cysteine through the conserved F or W. A D gene is named only where the DNA matches it firmly. Rows may omit the clone size; those that give it use once, few, many or a size class.

J: TRBJ1-4
D: NA
size: once
V: TRBV11-2
CDR3: CASSLRRGRDEKLFF
DNA: TGTGCCAGCAGCTTACGGCGCGGCCGCGATGAAAAACTGTTTTTT

J: TRBJ1-5
D: NA
size: NA
V: TRBV18
CDR3: CASSGGLDQPQHF
DNA: TGTGCCAGCTCCGGAGGCTTAGATCAGCCCCAGCATTTT

J: TRBJ2-1
D: TRBD2
size: NA
V: TRBV5-1
CDR3: CASSLAGRYYNEQFF
DNA: TGCGCCAGCAGCTTGGCCGGGAGGTACTACAATGAGCAGTTCTTC

J: TRBJ2-7
D: TRBD2
size: NA
V: TRBV11-2
CDR3: CASSPTSGRAYEQYF
DNA: TGTGCCAGCAGCCCTACTAGCGGGAGGGCCTACGAGCAGTACTTC

J: TRBJ2-1
D: NA
size: NA
V: TRBV21-1
CDR3: CASSKGGGHRSYNEQFF
DNA: TGTGCCAGCAGCAAGGGTGGGGGACATCGCTCCTACAATGAGCAGTTCTTC

J: TRBJ2-1
D: TRBD2
size: NA
V: TRBV2
CDR3: CASRIGTSLYNEQFF
DNA: TGTGCCAGCAGGATCGGGACTAGCCTCTACAATGAGCAGTTCTTC

J: TRBJ2-7
D: TRBD2
size: once
V: TRBV5-4
CDR3: CASSPFPGGINKAYEQYF
DNA: TGTGCCAGCAGCCCGTTCCCGGGAGGGATAAATAAAGCCTACGAGCAGTACTTC

J: TRBJ1-5
D: NA
size: NA
V: TRBV19
CDR3: CASSIDLTRNQPQHF
DNA: TGTGCCAGTAGTATAGATCTGACCCGAAATCAGCCCCAGCATTTT

J: TRBJ1-1
D: TRBD1
size: NA
V: TRBV6-4
CDR3: CASSTQGGGTEAFF
DNA: TGTGCCAGCAGTACTCAGGGGGGGGGAACTGAAGCTTTCTTT

J: TRBJ2-1
D: TRBD1
size: NA
V: TRBV6-5
CDR3: CASSPWTGSNEQFF
DNA: TGTGCCAGCAGTCCGTGGACAGGGTCAAATGAGCAGTTCTTC

J: TRBJ1-2
D: NA
size: once
V: TRBV7-9
CDR3: CASSTTYAGGYTF
DNA: TGTGCCAGCAGCACGACCTACGCCGGTGGCTACACCTTC

J: TRBJ2-7
D: NA
size: NA
V: TRBV2
CDR3: CASSETLPGRGYYEQYF
DNA: TGTGCCAGCAGTGAAACCCTCCCGGGCCGGGGCTACTACGAGCAGTACTTC

J: TRBJ2-6
D: NA
size: NA
V: TRBV28
CDR3: CASPESSGANVLTF
DNA: TGTGCCAGCCCTGAGTCCTCTGGGGCCAACGTCCTGACTTTC

J: TRBJ2-7
D: NA
size: NA
V: TRBV15
CDR3: CATSPEARDYEQYF
DNA: TGTGCCACCAGCCCGGAGGCACGAGACTACGAGCAGTACTTC

J: TRBJ2-3
D: TRBD1
size: NA
V: TRBV7-9
CDR3: CASTPDRGGTDTQYF
DNA: TGTGCCAGCACCCCGGACAGGGGAGGCACAGATACGCAGTATTTT

J: TRBJ2-2
D: TRBD1
size: NA
V: TRBV6-5
CDR3: CASRGGQGVGELFF
DNA: TGTGCCAGCAGGGGCGGACAGGGTGTCGGGGAGCTGTTTTTT

J: TRBJ2-3
D: NA
size: NA
V: TRBV28
CDR3: CASSPRVGQLTDTQYF
DNA: TGTGCCAGCAGTCCCCGCGTGGGCCAACTCACAGATACGCAGTATTTT

J: TRBJ2-5
D: TRBD1
size: NA
V: TRBV12-5
CDR3: CASGRDRGIGGTWAQETQYF
DNA: TGTGCTAGTGGAAGGGACAGGGGGATCGGTGGCACCTGGGCTCAAGAGACCCAGTACTTC

J: TRBJ2-2
D: TRBD1
size: NA
V: TRBV5-6
CDR3: CASSWGTGPTGELFF
DNA: TGTGCCAGCAGCTGGGGGACAGGGCCCACCGGGGAGCTGTTTTTT

J: TRBJ2-1
D: TRBD1
size: NA
V: TRBV2
CDR3: CASSPTGGGSGGKYEQFF
DNA: TGTGCCAGCAGCCCGACAGGGGGCGGGTCTGGGGGGAAATATGAGCAGTTCTTC